This TCR beta chain was observed in a study of a mutant IDH1 vaccine in newly diagnosed glioma. Study context: Vaccinations were initiated 4-6 weeks following radiotherapy alone, or were given together with temozolomide cycles.

Using immunoSEQ multiplex PCR, the repertoire was profiled, and TCRdb retains in-frame clones only, with some absent. The data contain about 40,000 clones, roughly 80% of them singletons. Time point: week 35, safety follow-up. A single vaccine dose contained 300 ug of mutant IDH1 20-mer peptide, and topical imiquimod was used with it. Eight vaccine doses were administered to patients at weeks 1, 3, 5, 7, 11, 15, 19 and 23. This clone was observed a single time. Its antigen is currently unknown. This CDR3 has 15 residues. Looked up from germline, CDR1 is MGHDK and CDR2 is SYGVNS. Trimming at V came to 2 bases and at J to 6 bases, leaving 1 base not matched to a gene.

The J gene is TRBJ1-6, the V gene TRBV25-1; 10 bases fit TRBD1. The source of this sequence is a woman aged 50 to 65 with glioma. The sequences come from PBMCs, collected from a glioma patient whose treatment included an IDH1 peptide vaccine. DNA of the CDR3: TGTGCCAGCAGTGAACGGACAGGGGGTAATTCACCCCTCCACTTT. Its protein is CASSERTGGNSPLHF.